These T cell receptor beta chains were read from a single sample in a study of CD8 T cells in ankylosing spondylitis. One entry per CDR3 protein, called by TCRdb with MiXCR from the 5' RACE reads. The data hold 350,000 to 550,000 distinct CDR3 sequences, with roughly 26% observed a single time. Sample: blood, either unsorted or a sorted T cell fraction (not recorded which). The receptors shown here come from a male donor with ankylosing spondylitis. Both conserved end residues are part of each CDR3. D genes are given only for firm matches. A row's size may be missing; if present it is once, few, many or a size class.

abundance	d_gene	v_gene	j_gene	CDR3nt	CDR3aa
NA	NA	TRBV5-5	TRBJ2-1	TGTGCCAGCAGCATTAGGGTAAATGTTAATGAGCAGTTCTTC	CASSIRVNVNEQFF
NA	TRBD2	TRBV7-2	TRBJ2-2	TGTGCCAGTCAGCGGGAGTTTCACACCGGGGAGCTGTTTTTT	CASQREFHTGELFF
few	TRBD2	TRBV19	TRBJ2-2	TGTGCCAGTAGTCCTGGACTAGCCGCCCAAGAGCTGTTTTTT	CASSPGLAAQELFF
few	NA	TRBV5-1	TRBJ2-1	TGCGCCAGCAGCTTGGCGACGGACAATGAGCAGTTCTTC	CASSLATDNEQFF
NA	TRBD2	TRBV5-1	TRBJ2-3	TGCGCCAGCAGCGGAAGACTAGCGGGAGCTTTCACAGATACGCAGTATTTT	CASSGRLAGAFTDTQYF
NA	NA	TRBV5-1	TRBJ2-3	TGCGCCAGCAGCTTGGGACAGGCTACAGTAGATACGCAGTATTTT	CASSLGQATVDTQYF
NA	NA	TRBV6-1	TRBJ1-5	TGTGCCAGCAGTGAAGGGAACCATCAGCCCCAGCATTTT	CASSEGNHQPQHF
NA	NA	TRBV6-6	TRBJ2-5	TGTGCCAGCAGCGACACAGGGCGCGAGACCCAGTACTTC	CASSDTGRETQYF
few	NA	TRBV5-1	TRBJ2-1	TGCGCCAGCTCCGGAGGGTCGGGGGGCCTTTACAATGAGCAGTTCTTC	CASSGGSGGLYNEQFF
many	NA	TRBV7-2	TRBJ2-1	TGCGCCAGCAGCTTGGCCGTTGGTGAGCAGTTCTTC	CASSLAVGEQFF
few	TRBD1	TRBV19	TRBJ2-5	TGTGCCAGTAGGCCAGGGGGTACGGAGACCCAGTACTTC	CASRPGGTETQYF
NA	NA	TRBV15	TRBJ1-6	TGTGCCACCAGCAGAGATCCGGGGAATTCACCCCTCCACTTT	CATSRDPGNSPLHF
NA	TRBD1	TRBV6-1	TRBJ2-1	TGTGCCAGCAGTGAGGGACAGGGGGTCAATGAGCAGTTCTTC	CASSEGQGVNEQFF
many	TRBD2	TRBV4-1	TRBJ2-1	TGCGCCAGCAGCCGAGCGGGACTAGTTTACTCCTACAATGAGCAGTTCTTC	CASSRAGLVYSYNEQFF
NA	TRBD2	TRBV20-1	TRBJ2-1	TGCAGTGTTAGAGACCGTACTAGCGGCTCCTACAATGAGCAGTTCTTC	CSVRDRTSGSYNEQFF
NA	TRBD2	TRBV7-9	TRBJ2-1	TGTGCCAGCCTTAGCCGACTAGCGGGGAATTCCTACAATGAGCAGTTCTTC	CASLSRLAGNSYNEQFF
few	NA	TRBV30	TRBJ2-5	TGTGCCTGGAGTGTACTATCGATTTCGGAAGAGACCCAGTACTTC	CAWSVLSISEETQYF
few	NA	TRBV14	TRBJ1-2	TGTGCCAGCAGCCAAGATGTTGGGCCTAGCATCACCTTC	CASSQDVGPSITF
few	TRBD1	TRBV2	TRBJ1-3	TGTGCCAGCAGCCGGACAGGGGGAAACACCATATATTTT	CASSRTGGNTIYF
NA	NA	TRBV4-2	TRBJ1-1	TGTGCCAGCAGCCAGCCACAGGGCCTGAACACTGAAGCTTTCTTT	CASSQPQGLNTEAFF
NA	TRBD2	TRBV5-1	TRBJ2-1	TGCGCCAGCAGCCCTATTAGCGGGACTTACAATGAGCAGTTCTTC	CASSPISGTYNEQFF
NA	TRBD2	TRBV7-9	TRBJ2-1	TGTGCCAGCAGCGAGAGGTCTACTAGCGGGCCTGACAATGAGCAGTTCTTC	CASSERSTSGPDNEQFF
NA	NA	TRBV30	TRBJ1-2	TGTGCCTGGACCCCAGGGTGGGGCTATGGCTACACCTTC	CAWTPGWGYGYTF
NA	TRBD2	TRBV11-2	TRBJ2-7	TGTGCCAGCAGCTTAACCCTAGCGGGAACACTACGCGAGCAGTACTTC	CASSLTLAGTLREQYF
few	NA	TRBV18	TRBJ2-5	TGTGCCAGCACCGGGACACTGTACCAAGAGACCCAGTACTTC	CASTGTLYQETQYF
few	NA	TRBV3-1	TRBJ2-2	TGTGCCAGCAGCTATGGACATCCTGACACCGGGGAGCTGTTTTTT	CASSYGHPDTGELFF
NA	NA	TRBV7-9	TRBJ2-7	TGTGCCAGCAGTCAAACCGCAGGCGAGCAGTACTTC	CASSQTAGEQYF
few	NA	TRBV3-1	TRBJ1-5	TGTGCCAGCAGCCGGACGGAAGACAATCAGCCCCAGCATTTT	CASSRTEDNQPQHF
few	TRBD2	TRBV3-1	TRBJ2-3	TGTGCCAGCAGCCTGCTTCCGCGGGAGTATTCGGGGGGCACAGATACGCAGTATTTT	CASSLLPREYSGGTDTQYF
few	NA	TRBV11-2	TRBJ2-2	TGTGCCAGCAGCTTAGAAGTTTTCGGTTCTAGCAACACCGGGGAGCTGTTTTTT	CASSLEVFGSSNTGELFF
few	TRBD1	TRBV5-1	TRBJ1-4	TGCGCCAGCAGCTTAGGGACAGGCCATGAAAAACTGTTTTTT	CASSLGTGHEKLFF
NA	TRBD2	TRBV12-3/TRBV12-4	TRBJ2-7	TGTGCCAGCAGTCGGAGCGGGAGGATGACCTACGAGCAGTACTTC	CASSRSGRMTYEQYF
NA	TRBD2	TRBV10-3	TRBJ2-1	TGTGCCATCAGTGAACCTAGCGGGAGCAATGAGCAGTTCTTC	CAISEPSGSNEQFF
NA	NA	TRBV5-1	TRBJ2-7	TGCGCCAGCAGCTTAAAGGGGACCCCCTACGAGCAGTACTTC	CASSLKGTPYEQYF
NA	TRBD1	TRBV20-1	TRBJ2-1	TGCAGTGCTAGATCCAGACAGGGTCGGATCTCCTACAATGAGCAGTTCTTC	CSARSRQGRISYNEQFF
NA	TRBD1	TRBV12-3/TRBV12-4	TRBJ1-1	TGTGCCAGCAGTTTCATCGACAGGGGGCACACTGAAGCTTTCTTT	CASSFIDRGHTEAFF
many	TRBD1	TRBV2	TRBJ1-3	TGTGCCGGGGGGACAGGGGCTGGAAACACCATATATTTT	CAGGTGAGNTIYF
many	NA	TRBV7-2	TRBJ2-1	TGTGCCAGCAGCTGGGAGGTTGGCACCAGCTCCTACAATGAGCAGTTCTTC	CASSWEVGTSSYNEQFF
few	TRBD1	TRBV7-2	TRBJ2-6	TGTGCCAGCAGCTCCACTAATGACAGGGTTAGGGCCAACGTCCTGACTTTC	CASSSTNDRVRANVLTF
NA	TRBD1	TRBV7-2	TRBJ2-3	TGTGCCAGCAGCCCACTGACAGGGAAGAGCACAGATACGCAGTATTTT	CASSPLTGKSTDTQYF
few	NA	TRBV6-1	TRBJ2-3	TGTGCCAGCAGACCTCAGGGAAATCAAGATACGCAGTATTTT	CASRPQGNQDTQYF
few	TRBD2	TRBV12-5	TRBJ2-2	TGTGCTAGTGGTTTGTTCGGACTAGCGGGAAATACCGGGGAGCTGTTTTTT	CASGLFGLAGNTGELFF
NA	TRBD1	TRBV29-1	TRBJ1-2	TGCAGCGTGGGACAGGGGGGAGATGGCTACACCTTC	CSVGQGGDGYTF
NA	NA	TRBV27	TRBJ2-7	TGTGCCAGCATAGGGCCCCCCTCCTACGAGCAGTACTTC	CASIGPPSYEQYF
once	NA	TRBV4-1	TRBJ2-2	TGCGCCAGCAGCCAAGAAGTAGGACAAAGCACCGGGGAGCTGTTTTTT	CASSQEVGQSTGELFF
NA	TRBD2	TRBV20-1	TRBJ2-5	TGCAGTGCTAGGGCCCCCAGACTAGCGGGAGGAGAGACCCAGTACTTC	CSARAPRLAGGETQYF
few	NA	TRBV15	TRBJ1-1	TGTGCCACCAGCAGAGGGGGACGAACTGAAGCTTTCTTT	CATSRGGRTEAFF
many	NA	TRBV7-2	TRBJ2-5	TGTGCCAGCAGTTCGACTGAGACCCAGTACTTC	CASSSTETQYF
NA	TRBD2	TRBV13	TRBJ2-1	TGTGCCAGCAGCGGGGGGGGACTAGCGGGTCACAATGAGCAGTTCTTC	CASSGGGLAGHNEQFF
NA	NA	TRBV20-1	TRBJ2-7	TGCAGTGCTAGAGGAGGGACCGCTTACCTCGGGGGAGCCTACGAGCAGTACTTC	CSARGGTAYLGGAYEQYF